The 10 T cell receptor beta chains in this list originate from one sample, sequenced in a study of blood T cell repertoires in COVID-19. Generated by immunoSEQ multiplex PCR, the TCRdb table keeps only in-frame clones and is missing some. The table includes 95,000 to 100,000 clones, 85% detected once. Sample: peripheral blood. Receptors originate from a woman in her 70s with active or convalescent COVID-19.

The V call is TRBV7-2, the J call TRBJ1-1, with D possibly matching TRBD1 (6 bases). Deletions cut 2 bases from V and 1 base from J, with 8 bases between. This CDR3 comprises 14 residues. The germline V gene has CDR1 SGHTA and CDR2 FQGNSA. CDR3 nucleotide sequence: TGTGCCAGCAGCTTAATGGACAGGAACACTGAAGCTTTCTTT. It specifies CASSLMDRNTEAFF. Full variable domain (outside the CDR3, taken from reference TRBV7-2 and TRBJ1-1): GAGVSQSPSNKVTEKGKDVELRCDPISGHTALYWYRQSLGQGLEFLIYFQGNSAPDKSGLPSDRFSAERTGGSVSTLTIQRTQQEDSAVYLCASSLMDRNTEAFFGQGTRLTVV.

The chain links TRBV30 to TRBJ1-4, with D perhaps TRBD1 (6 bases). Germline V gene sequence: CDR1 GTSNPN, CDR2 SVGIG (reference sequence). The V end lost 2 bases, the J end lost 7 bases, and 14 bases lay between the germline ends. This CDR3 has 14 residues. CDR3 protein: CAWSPRDKTEKLFF. As DNA, the CDR3 is TGTGCCTGGAGTCCCCGGGACAAAACTGAAAAACTGTTTTTT.

The chain is built from TRBV21-1 and TRBJ1-2. TRBV21-1 is a documented pseudogene. The CDR3 is made up of 13 amino acids. The CDR3 region has the DNA TGTGCCAGCAGCAAACGGGGGGAGTATGGCTACACCTTC. Residues: CASSKRGEYGYTF.

The chain joins TRBV19 to TRBJ2-1; D may be TRBD1 (5 bases). Germline V gives CDR1 LNHDA, CDR2 SQIVND (reference sequence). The CDR3 has 15 amino acids. The V gene lost 5 bases and the J gene lost 4 bases, with 15 bases spanning the gap. CDR3 DNA: TGTGCCAGTAGTCCCGATGGGGCCCATTACAATGAGCAGTTCTTC. It translates to CASSPDGAHYNEQFF.

The CDR3 region has the DNA TGTGCCAGCAGTAATCCGGGACTAGAGTACACAGATACGCAGTATTTT. Encoded protein: CASSNPGLEYTDTQYF. The genes are TRBV6-2 or TRBV6-3 and TRBJ2-3, with 8 bases that match TRBD2. The CDR3 sequence is 16 residues long. The germline CDR1 and CDR2 sequences are MNHEY and SVGEGT. V lost 5 bases, J lost 2 bases, and 9 bases stayed unmatched.

V usage is TRBV7-2 and J usage is TRBJ1-1; D is uncertain. The ends were cut back, 2 bases at V and 0 bases at J, with 10 bases in the middle. Germline V CDR1 and CDR2: SGHTA, FQGNSA. This CDR3 is 15 amino acids long. The CDR3 DNA is TGTGCCAGCAGCTTAATCGGCGGGTTGAACACTGAAGCTTTCTTT. Protein product: CASSLIGGLNTEAFF.

J is TRBJ1-5 and V is TRBV6-5; D is perhaps TRBD1 (5 bases). Trimming took 5 bases from V and 6 from J, leaving 11 bases between them. The CDR3 has 13 amino acids. Germline CDR1 is MNHEY and CDR2 is SVGAGI. The CDR3 sequence: CASSPQGSQPQHF. Written as DNA, the CDR3 is TGTGCCAGCAGTCCCCAGGGCTCTCAGCCCCAGCATTTT.

The chain is built from TRBV29-1 and TRBJ2-3; weak D call: TRBD2 (5 bases). Looked up from germline, CDR1 is SQVTM and CDR2 is ANQGSEA. The CDR3 covers 15 residues. The V gene lost 1 base and the J gene lost 0 bases, with 11 bases spanning the gap. The CDR3: CSVEGGLKSTDTQYF. For the CDR3, the DNA is TGCAGCGTTGAAGGTGGACTGAAAAGCACAGATACGCAGTATTTT.

The chain uses TRBV7-3 and TRBJ2-3; 7 bases fit TRBD1. Losses at the gene ends were 5 bases for V and 3 bases for J; bases not matched to a gene: 5. The CDR3 loop spans 14 amino acids. In germline, CDR1 is SGHTA, CDR2 FQGTGA. The DNA of the CDR3 is TGTGCCAGCAGCCGAGGACAGGATACAGATACGCAGTATTTT. Translated, it gives CASSRGQDTDTQYF.

V usage is TRBV5-4 and J usage is TRBJ2-1; 10 bases are a match to TRBD1. This CDR3 has 15 amino acids. CDR1 and CDR2 (germline): SGHNT, YYREEE (reference sequence). V trimming: 3 bases; J trimming: 5 bases; junction bases outside the gene matches: 5. The CDR3 sequence is CASSYGTGADNEQFF. CDR3 coding DNA: TGTGCCAGCAGCTACGGGACAGGGGCCGACAATGAGCAGTTCTTC.